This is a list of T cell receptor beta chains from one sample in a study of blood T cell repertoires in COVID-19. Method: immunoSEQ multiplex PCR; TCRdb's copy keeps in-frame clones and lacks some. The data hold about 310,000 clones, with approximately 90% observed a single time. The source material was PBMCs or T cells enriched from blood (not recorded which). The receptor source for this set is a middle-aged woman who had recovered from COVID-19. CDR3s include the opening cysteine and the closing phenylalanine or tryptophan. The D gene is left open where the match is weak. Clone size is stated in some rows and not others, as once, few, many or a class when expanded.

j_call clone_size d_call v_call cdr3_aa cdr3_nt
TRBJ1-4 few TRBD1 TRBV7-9 CASSLRDSATNEKLFF TGTGCCAGCAGCTTAAGGGACAGTGCAACTAATGAAAAACTGTTTTTT
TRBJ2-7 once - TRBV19 CASSETVNYEQYF TGTGCCAGTAGCGAGACAGTCAACTACGAGCAGTACTTC
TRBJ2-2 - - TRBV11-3 CASSFTPLGGLFF TGTGCCAGCAGTTTTACTCCCCTCGGCGGGCTGTTTTTT
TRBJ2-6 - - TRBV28 CASSPGFYMSSGANVLTF TGTGCCAGCAGCCCCGGGTTTTACATGTCCTCTGGGGCCAACGTCCTGACTTTC
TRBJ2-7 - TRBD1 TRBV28 CASQQGVGGPDYEQYF TGTGCCAGCCAACAAGGGGTAGGGGGCCCGGACTACGAGCAGTACTTC
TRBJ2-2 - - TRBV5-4 CASSLADITGELFF TGTGCCAGCAGCTTGGCCGACATCACCGGGGAGCTGTTTTTT
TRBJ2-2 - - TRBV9 CASSPRLGSGELFF TGTGCCAGCAGCCCGAGACTAGGGTCCGGGGAGCTGTTTTTT
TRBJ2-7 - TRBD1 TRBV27 CASTRTGGYYEQYF TGTGCCAGCACTCGGACAGGGGGCTACTACGAGCAGTACTTC
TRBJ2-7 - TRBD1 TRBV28 CATWTGSPYEQYF TGTGCCACCTGGACAGGGTCCCCCTACGAGCAGTACTTC
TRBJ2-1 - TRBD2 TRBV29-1 CSVELLGTSGSEQFF TGCAGCGTTGAACTCCTTGGGACTAGCGGGAGTGAGCAGTTCTTC
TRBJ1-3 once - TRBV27 CASSLSVQGAGNTIYF TGTGCCAGCAGTTTATCTGTCCAGGGCGCTGGAAACACCATATATTTT
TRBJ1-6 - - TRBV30 CAWSVPRGGIYDSPLHF TGTGCCTGGAGTGTCCCGAGGGGGGGGATATATGATTCACCCCTCCACTTT
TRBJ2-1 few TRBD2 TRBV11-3 CASSPGGAGVAYNEQFF TGTGCCAGCAGCCCAGGTGGGGCGGGAGTCGCCTACAATGAGCAGTTCTTC
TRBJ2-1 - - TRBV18 CASSPTNNNEQFF TGTGCCAGCTCACCGACTAACAACAATGAGCAGTTCTTC
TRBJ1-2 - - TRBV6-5 CASSAPVQRDGYTF TGTGCCAGCAGCGCCCCGGTCCAGAGGGATGGCTACACCTTC
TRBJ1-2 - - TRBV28 CASSLFVGARDYTF TGTGCCAGCAGTTTATTCGTCGGGGCGCGGGACTACACCTTC
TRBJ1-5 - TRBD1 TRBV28 CASSLRRGRNQPQHF TGTGCCAGCAGTTTACGCAGGGGGAGAAATCAGCCCCAGCATTTT
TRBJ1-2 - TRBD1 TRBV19 CASRGTGAISYGYTF TGTGCCAGTAGGGGGACAGGGGCTATTTCCTATGGCTACACCTTC
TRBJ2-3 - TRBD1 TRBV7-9 CASSQEGQAADTQYF TGTGCCAGCAGCCAAGAAGGACAGGCGGCAGATACGCAGTATTTT
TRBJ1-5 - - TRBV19 CASRQEYSNQPQHF TGTGCCAGCAGACAGGAGTATAGCAATCAGCCCCAGCATTTT
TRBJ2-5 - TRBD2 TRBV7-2 CASSLGGLAGARETQYF TGTGCCAGCAGCTTGGGGGGACTAGCGGGGGCCCGAGAGACCCAGTACTTC
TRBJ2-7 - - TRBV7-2 CASSLDGSEQYF TGTGCCAGCAGCTTAGATGGCTCCGAGCAGTACTTC
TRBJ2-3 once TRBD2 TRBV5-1 CASSPDRGLEEYF TGCGCCAGCAGCCCCGATAGGGGACTAGAAGAGTATTTT
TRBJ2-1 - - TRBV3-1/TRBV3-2 CASSQARDLGGDEQFF TGTGCCAGCAGCCAAGCCCGGGACCTCGGCGGGGATGAGCAGTTCTTC
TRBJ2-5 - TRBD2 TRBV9 CASSPVSRGGQETQYF TGTGCCAGCAGTCCAGTCTCGCGGGGGGGTCAAGAGACCCAGTACTTC
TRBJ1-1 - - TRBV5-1 CASSLARDTEAFF TGCGCCAGCAGCTTGGCGAGGGACACTGAAGCTTTCTTT
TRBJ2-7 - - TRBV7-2 CASSLPNRPTGLNSYEQYF TGTGCCAGCAGCTTACCTAACCGGCCGACAGGATTAAACTCCTACGAGCAGTACTTC
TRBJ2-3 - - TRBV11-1 CASSLEIRAGTQYF TGTGCCAGCAGCTTAGAGATCCGTGCGGGAACGCAGTATTTT
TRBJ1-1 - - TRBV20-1 CSARPTTEAFF TGCAGTGCTAGGCCTACTACTGAAGCTTTCTTT
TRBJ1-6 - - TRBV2 CASSEAGYRVGSPLHF TGTGCCAGCAGTGAAGCGGGGTACAGGGTCGGATCACCCCTCCACTTT
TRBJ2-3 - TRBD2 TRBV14 CASSQVGGGTQYF TGTGCCAGCAGCCAAGTGGGCGGGGGTACGCAGTATTTT